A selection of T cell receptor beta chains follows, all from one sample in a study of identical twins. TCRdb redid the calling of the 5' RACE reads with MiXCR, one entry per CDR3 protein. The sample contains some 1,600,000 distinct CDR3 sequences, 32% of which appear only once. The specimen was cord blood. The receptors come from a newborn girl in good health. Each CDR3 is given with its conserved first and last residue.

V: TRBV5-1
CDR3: CASSLGDSPNYGYTF

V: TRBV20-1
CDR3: CSARGKQGSAYEQYF

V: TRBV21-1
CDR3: CASSKGTGNSNQPQHF

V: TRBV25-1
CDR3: CASNSTPGHTEAFF

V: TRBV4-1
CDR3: CASSQRWGLFGRGDYGYTF

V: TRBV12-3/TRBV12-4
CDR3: CASSSYRKQETQYF

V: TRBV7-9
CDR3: CASSLGSWGPSTDTQYF

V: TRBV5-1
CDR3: CASRPLGSVANTGELFF

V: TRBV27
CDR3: CASSTKPNSPLHF

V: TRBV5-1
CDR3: CASSLAPGTPEEAFF

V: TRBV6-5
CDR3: CASSYSKTSRGADTQYF

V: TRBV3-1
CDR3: CASSQAGRGRAYEQYF

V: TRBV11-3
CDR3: CASSPRTVTYNEQFF

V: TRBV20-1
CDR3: CSADSGSGANVLTF

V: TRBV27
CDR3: CASRPQGAQYGYTF

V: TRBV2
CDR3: CAIRDRESLGETQYF

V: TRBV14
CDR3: CASSQGREYNEQYF

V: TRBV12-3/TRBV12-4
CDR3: CASSLARLRDRYNEQYF

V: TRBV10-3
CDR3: CAISPDRTYGYTF

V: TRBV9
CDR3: CASSVVPWGNSPLHF

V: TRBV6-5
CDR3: CASMGGAEQFF

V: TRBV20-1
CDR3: CSATPLAGPSYEQYF

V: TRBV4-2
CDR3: CASSQDRSVDTQYF

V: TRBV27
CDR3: CASSLFGTGKQPQHF

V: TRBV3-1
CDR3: CASSQQNIQYF

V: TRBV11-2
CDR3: CASSRAPEQFF

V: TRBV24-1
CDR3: CATSGGTGAYNEQFF

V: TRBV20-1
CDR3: CSASYRGLWNSPLHF